This T cell receptor beta chain was obtained from a study of blood T cell repertoires in COVID-19. Assay: immunoSEQ multiplex PCR; the TCRdb copy retains only in-frame clones and omits some. This sample has some 140,000 clones; about 86% occur once, and the top ten carry 29%. Looked up from germline, CDR1 is DFQATT and CDR2 is SNEGSKA (reference sequence). This CDR3 region has 15 residues. V lost 3 bases to trimming and J lost 14 bases; unmatched junction nucleotides: 11. The TCR originated in an older woman with acute or convalescent COVID-19. The genes are TRBV20-1 and TRBJ1-6; 12 bases are shared with TRBD1. The sample was peripheral blood. The DNA for the CDR3 is TGCAGTGCTAGTGCCCGGGACAGGGGGCCTCGGGCCCTCCACTTT. Translated, it gives CSASARDRGPRALHF.